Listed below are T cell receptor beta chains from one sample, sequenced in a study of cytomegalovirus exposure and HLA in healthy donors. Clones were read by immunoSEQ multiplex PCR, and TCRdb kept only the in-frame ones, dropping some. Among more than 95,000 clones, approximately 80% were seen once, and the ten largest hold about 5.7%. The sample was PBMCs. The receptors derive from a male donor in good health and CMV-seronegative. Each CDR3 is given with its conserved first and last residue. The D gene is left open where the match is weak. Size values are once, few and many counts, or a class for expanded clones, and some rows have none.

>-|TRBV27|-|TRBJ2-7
CASSSLGLVRDTVAYEQYF
TGTGCCAGCAGTTCGCTGGGCTTAGTCCGGGACACTGTCGCCTACGAGCAGTACTTC
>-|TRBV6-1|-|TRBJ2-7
CASSAVLVYEQYF
TGTGCCAGCAGTGCAGTTTTGGTCTACGAGCAGTACTTC
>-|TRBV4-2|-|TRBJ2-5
CASSRRVVEETQYF
TGTGCCAGCAGCCGCAGGGTAGTGGAAGAGACCCAGTACTTC
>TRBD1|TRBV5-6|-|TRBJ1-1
CASRGDRNTEAFF
TGTGCCAGCAGGGGGGACAGGAACACTGAAGCTTTCTTT
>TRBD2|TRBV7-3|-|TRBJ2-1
CASSLRPSGRGEQFF
TGTGCCAGCAGCTTAAGGCCTAGCGGGAGGGGTGAGCAGTTCTTC
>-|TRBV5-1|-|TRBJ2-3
CASSDWATSTDTQYF
TGCGCCAGCAGCGATTGGGCTACTAGCACAGATACGCAGTATTTT
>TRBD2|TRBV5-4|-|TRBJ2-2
CASSLAGFGPNTGELFF
TGTGCCAGCAGCCTAGCGGGATTCGGCCCTAACACCGGGGAGCTGTTTTTT
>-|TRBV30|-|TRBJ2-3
CAWETWDTQYF
TGTGCCTGGGAGACTTGGGATACGCAGTATTTT
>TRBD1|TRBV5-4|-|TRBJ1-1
CASSRGRGLQGANTEAFF
TGTGCCAGCAGCCGCGGGAGAGGGTTACAGGGGGCAAACACTGAAGCTTTCTTT
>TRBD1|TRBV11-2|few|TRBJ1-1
CASSEGTGMGMAFF
TGTGCCAGCAGTGAGGGGACAGGGATGGGGATGGCTTTCTTT
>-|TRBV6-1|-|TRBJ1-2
CASSESRGATNYGYTF
TGTGCCAGCAGTGAGTCCAGGGGAGCAACCAACTATGGCTACACCTTC
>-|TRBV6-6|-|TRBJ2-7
CASSSPSRGEQYF
TGTGCCAGCAGTTCCCCCTCGCGGGGCGAGCAGTACTTC
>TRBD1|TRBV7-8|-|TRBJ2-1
CASIRDSKNEQFF
TGTGCCAGCATCCGGGACAGTAAAAATGAGCAGTTCTTC
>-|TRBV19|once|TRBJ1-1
CASSLRGRNTEAFF
TGTGCCAGTAGTCTAAGGGGCCGGAACACTGAAGCTTTCTTT
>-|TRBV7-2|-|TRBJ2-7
CASSYSWGQNYEQYF
TGTGCCAGCAGCTATAGCTGGGGCCAGAACTACGAGCAGTACTTC
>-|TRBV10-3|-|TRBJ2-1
CAIGRASYNEQFF
TGTGCCATCGGGCGGGCCTCCTACAATGAGCAGTTCTTC
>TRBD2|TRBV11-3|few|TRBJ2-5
CASSLGRGRGETQYF
TGTGCCAGCAGCTTAGGGCGGGGGAGAGGCGAGACCCAGTACTTC
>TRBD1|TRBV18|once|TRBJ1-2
CASSPRQGPPNGYTF
TGTGCCAGCTCACCCCGACAGGGACCTCCTAATGGCTACACCTTC
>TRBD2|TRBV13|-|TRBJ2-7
CASSPTSGGIYEQYF
TGTGCCAGCAGCCCTACTAGCGGAGGGATCTACGAGCAGTACTTC
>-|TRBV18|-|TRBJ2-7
CASSPPRVSYEQYF
TGTGCCAGCTCACCACCGCGCGTGTCCTACGAGCAGTACTTC
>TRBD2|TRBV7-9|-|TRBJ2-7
CASSLGGAGDHEQYF
TGTGCCAGCAGCTTAGGCGGGGCGGGAGACCACGAGCAGTACTTC
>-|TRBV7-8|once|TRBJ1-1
CASSQAGGPYKYTEAFF
TGTGCCAGCAGCCAGGCGGGGGGGCCCTACAAATACACTGAAGCTTTCTTT
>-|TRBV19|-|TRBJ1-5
CASTQRGVNQPQHF
TGTGCCAGTACCCAACGGGGAGTAAATCAGCCCCAGCATTTT
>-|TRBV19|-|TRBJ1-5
CASSPEVFGSQHF
TGTGCCAGTAGCCCCGAGGTATTCGGGTCCCAGCATTTT
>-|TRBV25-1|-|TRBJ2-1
CASSSGGPYNEQFF
TGTGCCAGCAGTTCCGGGGGACCTTACAATGAGCAGTTCTTC
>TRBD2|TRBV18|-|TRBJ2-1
CASSPLAGSSYNEQFF
TGTGCCAGCTCACCTCTAGCGGGTAGCTCCTACAATGAGCAGTTCTTC
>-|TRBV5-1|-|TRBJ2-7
CAYQPGVSGGEQYF
TGCGCCTACCAACCGGGGGTTTCTGGTGGCGAGCAGTACTTC
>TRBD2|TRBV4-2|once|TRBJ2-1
CASSPGVREGYNEQFF
TGTGCCAGCAGCCCCGGGGTGCGGGAGGGTTACAATGAGCAGTTCTTC
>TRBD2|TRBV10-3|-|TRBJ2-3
CAISASSGTSTDTQYF
TGTGCCATCAGTGCCAGTAGCGGGACTAGCACAGATACGCAGTATTTT
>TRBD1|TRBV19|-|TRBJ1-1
CASSSGTGGPEAFF
TGTGCCAGTAGTTCCGGGACAGGGGGCCCTGAAGCTTTCTTT
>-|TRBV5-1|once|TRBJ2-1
CASSLGWQGTNEQFF
TGCGCCAGCAGCTTGGGGTGGCAGGGCACCAATGAGCAGTTCTTC